The source of this T cell receptor beta chain is a study of T cell responses to AZD1222 COVID-19 vaccine. The CDR3 is 14 amino acids. The V end was cut by 1 base, the J end by 4 bases, with 10 bases between. The germline CDR1 and CDR2 sequences are LNHDA and SQIVND (reference sequence). TCRdb's copy holds only in-frame clones and misses some; the assay was immunoSEQ multiplex PCR. This sample has about 66,000 clones; more than 60% occur once, and the top ten carry around 3.5%. The chain recombines TRBV19 with TRBJ1-1; tentatively, D is TRBD1 (5 bases). This sample comprised peripheral blood, obtained 28 days after the second AZD1222 dose. The receptor was isolated from an adult who received the AZD1222 COVID-19 vaccine. The DNA for the CDR3 is TGTGCCAGTAGTATAGGGCAGGGAGGCACTGAAGCTTTCTTT. This gives the protein CASSIGQGGTEAFF.